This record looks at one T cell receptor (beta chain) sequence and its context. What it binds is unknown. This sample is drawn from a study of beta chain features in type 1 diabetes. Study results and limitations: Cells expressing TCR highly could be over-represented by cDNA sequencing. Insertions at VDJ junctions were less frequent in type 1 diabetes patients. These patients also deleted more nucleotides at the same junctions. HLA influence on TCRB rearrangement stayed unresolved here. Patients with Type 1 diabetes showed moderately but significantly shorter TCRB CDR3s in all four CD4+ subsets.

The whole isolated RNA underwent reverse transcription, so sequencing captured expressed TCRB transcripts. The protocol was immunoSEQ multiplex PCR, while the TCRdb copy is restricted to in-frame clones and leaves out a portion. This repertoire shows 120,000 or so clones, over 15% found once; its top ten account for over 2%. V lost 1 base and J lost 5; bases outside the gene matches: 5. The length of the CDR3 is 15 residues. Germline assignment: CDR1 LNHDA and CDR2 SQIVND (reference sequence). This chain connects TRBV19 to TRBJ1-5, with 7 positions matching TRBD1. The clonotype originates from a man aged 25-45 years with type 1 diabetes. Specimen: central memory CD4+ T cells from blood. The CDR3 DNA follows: TGTGCCAGTAGTATAGGTCGAGGGGGCGATCAGCCCCAGCATTTT. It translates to CASSIGRGGDQPQHF. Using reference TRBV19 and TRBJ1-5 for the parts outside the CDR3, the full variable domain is DGGITQSPKYLFRKEGQNVTLSCEQNLNHDAMYWYRQDPGQGLRLIYYSQIVNDFQKGDIAEGYSVSREKKESFPLTVTSAQKNPTAFYLCASSIGRGGDQPQHFGDGTRLSIL.